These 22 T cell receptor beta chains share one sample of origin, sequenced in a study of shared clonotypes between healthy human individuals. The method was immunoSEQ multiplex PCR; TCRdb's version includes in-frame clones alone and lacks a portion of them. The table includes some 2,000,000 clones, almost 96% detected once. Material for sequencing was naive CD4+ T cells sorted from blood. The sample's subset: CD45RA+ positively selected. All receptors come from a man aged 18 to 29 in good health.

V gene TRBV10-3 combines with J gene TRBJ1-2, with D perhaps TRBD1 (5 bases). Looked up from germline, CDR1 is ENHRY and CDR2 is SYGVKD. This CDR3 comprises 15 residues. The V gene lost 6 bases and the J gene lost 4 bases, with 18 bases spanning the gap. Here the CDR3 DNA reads TGTGCCATCAGAGGGGCGGACTCAGTAGTCTATGGCTACACCTTC. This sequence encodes CAIRGADSVVYGYTF.

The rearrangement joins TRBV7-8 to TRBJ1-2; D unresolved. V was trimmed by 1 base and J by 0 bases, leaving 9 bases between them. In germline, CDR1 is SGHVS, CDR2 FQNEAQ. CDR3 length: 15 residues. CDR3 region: CASSLGAASNYGYTF. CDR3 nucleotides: TGTGCCAGCAGCTTAGGTGCAGCCTCTAACTATGGCTACACCTTC.

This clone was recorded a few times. The CDR3, as DNA: TGTGCCAGCAGTAGAAGGAGGGACGGCGAACACTATGGCTACACCTTC. Its protein is CASSRRRDGEHYGYTF. The chain carries TRBV2 and TRBJ1-2, with D maybe TRBD1 (5 bases). V was clipped by 5 bases and J by 3 bases, with 19 bases between them. Germline V gives CDR1 SNHLY, CDR2 FYNNEI. The CDR3 has 16 residues.

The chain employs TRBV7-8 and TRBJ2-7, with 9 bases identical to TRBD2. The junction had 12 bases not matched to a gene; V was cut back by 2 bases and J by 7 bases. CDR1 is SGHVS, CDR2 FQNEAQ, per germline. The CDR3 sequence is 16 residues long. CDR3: CASSLMASGTSGEQYF. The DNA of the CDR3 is TGTGCCAGCAGCTTAATGGCTAGCGGGACGTCGGGGGAGCAGTACTTC.

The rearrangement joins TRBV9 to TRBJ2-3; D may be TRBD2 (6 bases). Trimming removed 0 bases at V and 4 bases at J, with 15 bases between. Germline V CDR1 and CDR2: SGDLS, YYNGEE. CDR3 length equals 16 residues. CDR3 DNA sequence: TGTGCCAGCAGCGTAGATGGAGGGTCAATCCCAGATACGCAGTATTTT. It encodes CASSVDGGSIPDTQYF.

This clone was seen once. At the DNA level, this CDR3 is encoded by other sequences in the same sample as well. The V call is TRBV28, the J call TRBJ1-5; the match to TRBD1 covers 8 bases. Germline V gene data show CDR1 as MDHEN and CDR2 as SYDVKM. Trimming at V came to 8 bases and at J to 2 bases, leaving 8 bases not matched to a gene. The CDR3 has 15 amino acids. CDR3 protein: CASRPGGQGNQPQHF. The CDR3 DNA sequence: TGTGCCAGCCGCCCAGGGGGACAGGGCAATCAGCCCCAGCATTTT.

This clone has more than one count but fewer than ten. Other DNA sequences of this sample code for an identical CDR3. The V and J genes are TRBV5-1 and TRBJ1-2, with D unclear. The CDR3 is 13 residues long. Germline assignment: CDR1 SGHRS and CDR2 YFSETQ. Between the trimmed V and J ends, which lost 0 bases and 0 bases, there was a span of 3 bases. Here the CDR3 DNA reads TGCGCCAGCAGCTTGGATTCTAACTATGGCTACACCTTC. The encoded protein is CASSLDSNYGYTF.

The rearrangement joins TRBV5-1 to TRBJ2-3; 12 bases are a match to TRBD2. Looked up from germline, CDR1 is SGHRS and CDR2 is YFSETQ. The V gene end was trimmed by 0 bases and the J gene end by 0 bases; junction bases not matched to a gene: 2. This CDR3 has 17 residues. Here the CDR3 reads CASSLGLAGVSTDTQYF. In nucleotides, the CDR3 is TGCGCCAGCAGCTTGGGACTAGCGGGGGTTAGCACAGATACGCAGTATTTT.

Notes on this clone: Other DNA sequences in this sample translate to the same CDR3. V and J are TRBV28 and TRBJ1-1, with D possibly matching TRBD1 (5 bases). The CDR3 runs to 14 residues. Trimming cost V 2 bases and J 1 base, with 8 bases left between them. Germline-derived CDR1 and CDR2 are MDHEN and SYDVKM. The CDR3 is CASSLPTGNTEAFF. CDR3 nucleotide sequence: TGTGCCAGCAGTTTACCAACAGGGAACACTGAAGCTTTCTTT.

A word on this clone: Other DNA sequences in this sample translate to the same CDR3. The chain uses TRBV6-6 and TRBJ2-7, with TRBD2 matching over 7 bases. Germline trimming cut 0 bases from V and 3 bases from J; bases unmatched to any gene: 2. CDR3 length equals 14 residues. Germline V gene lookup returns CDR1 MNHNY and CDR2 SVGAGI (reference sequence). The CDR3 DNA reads TGTGCCAGCAGTTACTCGGGGGGGGGCTACGAGCAGTACTTC. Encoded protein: CASSYSGGGYEQYF.

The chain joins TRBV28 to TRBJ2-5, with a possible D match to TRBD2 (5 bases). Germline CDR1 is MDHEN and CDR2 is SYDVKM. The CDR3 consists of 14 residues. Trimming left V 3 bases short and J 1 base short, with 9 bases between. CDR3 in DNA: TGTGCCAGCAGTTTTTCTCGGGGCCAAGAGACCCAGTACTTC. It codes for CASSFSRGQETQYF.

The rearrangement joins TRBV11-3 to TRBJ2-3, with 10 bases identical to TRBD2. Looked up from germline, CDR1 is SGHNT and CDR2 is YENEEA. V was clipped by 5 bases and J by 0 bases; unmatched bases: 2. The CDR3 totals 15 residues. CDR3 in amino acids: CASSKTSGSTDTQYF. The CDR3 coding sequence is TGTGCCAGCAGCAAGACTAGCGGGAGCACAGATACGCAGTATTTT.

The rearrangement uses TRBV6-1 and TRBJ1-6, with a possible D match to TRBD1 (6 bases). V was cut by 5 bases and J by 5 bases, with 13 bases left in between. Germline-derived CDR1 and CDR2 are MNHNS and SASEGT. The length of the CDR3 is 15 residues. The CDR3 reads CASSRGQNDNSPLHF. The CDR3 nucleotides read TGTGCCAGCAGTCGCGGACAGAACGATAATTCACCCCTCCACTTT.

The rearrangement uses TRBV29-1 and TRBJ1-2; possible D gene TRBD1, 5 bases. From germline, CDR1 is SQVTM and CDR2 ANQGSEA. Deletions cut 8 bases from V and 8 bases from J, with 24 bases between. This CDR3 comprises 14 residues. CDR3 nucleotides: TGCAGCTCTCATCTTTTCGTTTCGGGGCTGGGCTACACCTTC. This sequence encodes CSSHLFVSGLGYTF.

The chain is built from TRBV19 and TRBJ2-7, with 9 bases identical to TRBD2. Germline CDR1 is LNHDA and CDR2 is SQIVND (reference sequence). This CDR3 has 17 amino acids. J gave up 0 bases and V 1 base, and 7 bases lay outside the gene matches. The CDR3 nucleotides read TGTGCCAGTAGTATAGTCCCCAGCGGGGGGAACTCCTACGAGCAGTACTTC. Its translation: CASSIVPSGGNSYEQYF.

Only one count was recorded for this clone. CDR3 coding DNA: TGTGCCAGCTCACCGAACAGCGGGATCGAGCAGTACTTC. Its translation: CASSPNSGIEQYF. The chain recombines TRBV18 with TRBJ2-7, with TRBD2 matching 7 bases. The CDR3 covers 13 residues. Unmatched junction bases numbered 5, after V lost 3 bases and J lost 6 bases. Germline-derived CDR1 and CDR2 are KGHSH and LQKENI. The variable domain in full, completed from reference TRBV18 and TRBJ2-7, reads NAGVMQNPRHLVRRRGQEARLRCSPMKGHSHVYWYRQLPEEGLKFMVYLQKENIIDESGMPKERFSAEFPKEGPSILRIQQVVRGDSAAYFCASSPNSGIEQYFGPGTRLTVT.

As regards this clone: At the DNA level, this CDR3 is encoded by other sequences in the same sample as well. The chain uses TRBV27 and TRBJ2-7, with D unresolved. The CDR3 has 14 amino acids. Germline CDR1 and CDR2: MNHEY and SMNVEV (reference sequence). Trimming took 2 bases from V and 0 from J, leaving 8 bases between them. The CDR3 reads CASSLKRASYEQYF. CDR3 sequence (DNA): TGTGCCAGCAGTTTAAAACGCGCCTCCTACGAGCAGTACTTC.

CDR3 bases: TGTGCCAGCAGCGCCGGACTAGTCACAGATACGCAGTATTTT. Protein sequence: CASSAGLVTDTQYF. The gene calls are TRBV7-9 and TRBJ2-3; TRBD2 matches at 7 bases. The trim removed 5 bases at V and 2 bases at J, leaving 4 bases unmatched. Germline CDR1 and CDR2: SEHNR and FQNEAQ (reference sequence). The CDR3 length is 14 residues.

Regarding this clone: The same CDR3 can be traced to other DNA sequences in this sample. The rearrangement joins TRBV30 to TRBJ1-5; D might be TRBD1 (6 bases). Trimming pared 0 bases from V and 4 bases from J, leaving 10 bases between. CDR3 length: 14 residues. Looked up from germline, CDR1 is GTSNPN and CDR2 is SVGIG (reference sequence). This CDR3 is CAWSVRGGNQPQHF. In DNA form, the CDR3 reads TGTGCCTGGAGTGTACGAGGGGGTAATCAGCCCCAGCATTTT.

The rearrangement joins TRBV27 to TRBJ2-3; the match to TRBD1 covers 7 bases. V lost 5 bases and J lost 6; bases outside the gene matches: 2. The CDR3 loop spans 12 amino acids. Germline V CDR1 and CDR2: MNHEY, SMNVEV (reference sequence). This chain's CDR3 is CASSLQGDTQYF. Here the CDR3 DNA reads TGTGCCAGCAGTCTACAGGGGGATACGCAGTATTTT.

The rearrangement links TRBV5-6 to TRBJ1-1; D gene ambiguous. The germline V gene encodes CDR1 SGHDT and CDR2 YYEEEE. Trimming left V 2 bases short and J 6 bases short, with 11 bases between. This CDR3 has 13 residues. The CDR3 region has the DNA TGTGCCAGCAGCTTTTGGAGGTGGCCTGAAGCTTTCTTT. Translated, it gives CASSFWRWPEAFF.

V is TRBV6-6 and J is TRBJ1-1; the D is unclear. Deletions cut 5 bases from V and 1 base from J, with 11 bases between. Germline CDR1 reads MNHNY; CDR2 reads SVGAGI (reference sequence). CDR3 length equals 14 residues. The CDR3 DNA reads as TGTGCCAGCAGTATCTACAAAGAGAACACTGAAGCTTTCTTT. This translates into CASSIYKENTEAFF.